This T cell receptor (beta chain) is drawn from a study of OX40 agonist ivuxolimab in advanced cancers. Produced via immunoSEQ multiplex PCR; TCRdb's table is partial and in-frame only. The sample has about 46,000 clones, 70% to 85% seen once. The CDR3 has 16 amino acids. Per germline, CDR1 LNHDA and CDR2 SQIVND (reference sequence). The V and J ends lost 3 bases and 3 bases respectively, with 14 bases between them. V usage is TRBV19 and J usage is TRBJ2-2; weak D call: TRBD2 (6 bases). The material was CD4+ or CD8+ T cells sorted from blood, obtained in a trial of the OX40 agonist ivuxolimab. The origin of this receptor is an adult with an advanced solid tumor such as melanoma, head and neck, liver or kidney cancer. CDR3 protein: CASSIGGSGYTGELFF. In nucleotides, the CDR3 is TGTGCCAGTAGTATTGGAGGGTCGGGGTACACCGGGGAGCTGTTTTTT.